A selection of T cell receptor beta chains follows, all from one sample in a study of T cell responses to AZD1222 COVID-19 vaccine. TCRdb's copy holds only in-frame clones and misses some; the assay was immunoSEQ multiplex PCR. This sample has about 61,000 clones, with around 90% found just once. Here the sequenced sample was peripheral blood, taken on day 0 of AZD1222 vaccination. The receptors shown here come from an adult in good health. Each CDR3 is given with its conserved first and last residue. The D gene is left open where the match is weak. Only part of the rows carry a size: once, few, many, or a class if the clone is expanded.

V,size,J,D,CDR3,DNA
TRBV12-1,-,TRBJ2-7,-,CASSYRLPYEQYF,TGTGCCAGCAGCTACCGGCTTCCCTACGAGCAGTACTTC
TRBV7-6,-,TRBJ2-6,TRBD1,CASSSQVGTGGFGGANVLTF,TGTGCCAGCAGCTCGCAAGTTGGGACAGGGGGCTTTGGTGGGGCCAACGTCCTGACTTTC
TRBV12-3/TRBV12-4,-,TRBJ1-2,-,CASSLKGYGYTF,TGTGCCAGCAGTTTAAAGGGCTATGGCTACACCTTC
TRBV2,-,TRBJ1-6,TRBD1,CASRGQGISPLHF,TGTGCCAGCAGGGGACAGGGTATTTCACCCCTCCACTTT
TRBV9,-,TRBJ1-3,-,CASRSTGNTIYF,TGTGCCAGCAGATCTACTGGAAACACCATATATTTT
TRBV7-9,-,TRBJ2-1,TRBD1,CASSLGQYNEQFF,TGTGCCAGCAGCTTGGGACAGTACAATGAGCAGTTCTTC
TRBV9,-,TRBJ2-2,-,CASSVESRRNTGELFF,TGTGCCAGCAGCGTAGAATCCCGACGGAACACCGGGGAGCTGTTTTTT
TRBV5-1,-,TRBJ1-6,TRBD1,CASSPTGGRYSPLHF,TGCGCCAGCAGCCCGACAGGGGGCCGGTATTCACCCCTCCACTTT
TRBV6-1,-,TRBJ1-2,-,CASSEREVGYTF,TGTGCCAGCAGTGAAAGGGAGGTGGGCTACACCTTC
TRBV15,-,TRBJ2-2,-,CATSRDMTPYNTGELFF,TGTGCCACCAGCAGAGATATGACTCCGTATAACACCGGGGAGCTGTTTTTT
TRBV10-3,-,TRBJ2-5,-,CAISDGPGETQYF,TGTGCCATCAGTGACGGGCCGGGGGAGACCCAGTACTTC
TRBV5-1,-,TRBJ2-5,TRBD1,CASSLGQGATETQYF,TGCGCCAGCAGCCTGGGACAGGGGGCAACAGAGACCCAGTACTTC
TRBV7-2,-,TRBJ1-5,-,CASSFSEGNQPQHF,TGTGCCAGCAGCTTTTCGGAGGGCAATCAGCCCCAGCATTTT
TRBV19,-,TRBJ1-1,-,CASSIHRQTEAFF,TGTGCCAGTAGTATTCATCGGCAGACTGAAGCTTTCTTT
TRBV10-1,once,TRBJ1-3,TRBD1,CAKGQGALNSGNTIYF,TGCGCCAAGGGACAGGGGGCCCTTAACTCTGGAAACACCATATATTTT
TRBV7-6,-,TRBJ2-3,TRBD2,CASSPGTTDWQYF,TGTGCCAGCAGCCCCGGGACTACCGATTGGCAGTATTTT
TRBV18,-,TRBJ2-7,TRBD1,CASSPEFRDRGLDEQYF,TGTGCCAGCTCACCAGAATTCAGGGACAGGGGGCTTGACGAGCAGTACTTC
TRBV18,-,TRBJ1-2,TRBD1,CASSLGQGRGYTF,TGTGCCAGCTCACTTGGACAGGGCCGTGGCTACACCTTC
TRBV5-1,-,TRBJ2-1,-,CASSEGNEQFF,TGCGCCAGCAGTGAAGGGAATGAGCAGTTCTTC
TRBV5-4,-,TRBJ2-7,-,CASSLAPFGTDEQYF,TGTGCCAGCAGCTTGGCTCCCTTTGGAACCGACGAGCAGTACTTC
TRBV9,-,TRBJ1-5,-,CASSPPAAGNQPQHF,TGTGCCAGCAGCCCCCCGGCCGCAGGGAATCAGCCCCAGCATTTT
TRBV23-1,-,TRBJ2-5,TRBD1,CASSLEGQGFQETQYF,TGCGCCAGCAGTCTCGAGGGACAGGGGTTTCAAGAGACCCAGTACTTC
TRBV12-3/TRBV12-4,-,TRBJ1-6,-,CASSFRWTPLHF,TGTGCCAGCAGTTTTCGGTGGACACCCCTCCACTTT
TRBV18,once,TRBJ2-4,TRBD1,CASSLTGGTGNIQYF,TGTGCCAGCTCACTCACAGGGGGCACTGGGAACATTCAGTACTTC
TRBV18,-,TRBJ1-2,TRBD1,CASSSSRGNYGYTF,TGTGCCAGCTCATCCTCCAGGGGGAACTATGGCTACACCTTC
TRBV6-8,-,TRBJ1-2,-,CASSRPNRASNYGYTF,TGTGCCAGCAGCCGCCCAAACAGGGCTTCTAACTATGGCTACACCTTC
TRBV11-2,once,TRBJ2-5,TRBD2,CASSPRASGGQETQYF,TGTGCCAGCAGCCCCCGCGCTAGCGGGGGTCAAGAGACCCAGTACTTC
TRBV3-1/TRBV3-2,-,TRBJ1-3,-,CASSPSSFGNTIYF,TGTGCCAGCAGCCCCTCGTCATTTGGAAACACCATATATTTT
TRBV29-1,-,TRBJ1-2,TRBD1,CSAGQGAAYGYTF,TGCAGCGCCGGACAGGGGGCTGCCTATGGCTACACCTTC
TRBV7-9,once,TRBJ1-2,-,CASSLAHGYTF,TGTGCCAGCAGCTTAGCACACGGCTACACCTTC
TRBV4-1,-,TRBJ2-7,-,CASSQASWGNYEQYF,TGCGCCAGCAGCCAAGCGAGCTGGGGGAACTACGAGCAGTACTTC